The 15 T cell receptor beta chains reported below all come from one sample, sequenced in a study of metastatic and nonmetastatic thyroid tumors. TCRdb reprocessed the PCR reads via MiXCR. Altogether under 30,000 clones are present, under 15% being singletons, with the ten largest covering 2.5% to 3.5%. Patients underwent thyroid surgery, and none had received any treatment before it. The sample taken for sequencing was blood. Source of these receptors: a female donor with papillary thyroid cancer or a benign thyroid nodule (not recorded which). Some clones in this sample may be carry-over from other donors' samples.

V usage is TRBV5-1 and J usage is TRBJ1-3, with D perhaps matching TRBD1 (5 bases). V lost 4 bases and J lost 1, with 12 bases in between. The CDR3 length is 15 residues. The germline V gene has CDR1 SGHRS and CDR2 YFSETQ. The DNA of the CDR3 is TGCGCCAGCAGCCCCCGGGACCTATCTGGAAACACCATATATTTT. This sequence encodes CASSPRDLSGNTIYF.

The genes are TRBV2 and TRBJ1-1, with 9 nucleotides matching TRBD1. V lost 6 bases and J lost 5; bases outside the gene matches: 10. CDR3 length equals 15 residues. Germline-derived CDR1 and CDR2 are SNHLY and FYNNEI. CDR3 bases: TGTGCCAGCAGGTATACAGGGGGCGAGGGAACTGAAGCTTTCTTT. Translating gives CASRYTGGEGTEAFF.

This clone was detected many times. The V call is TRBV7-2, the J call TRBJ2-1; 14 bases are a match to TRBD2. CDR3 length: 15 amino acids. Germline CDR1 SGHTA, CDR2 FQGNSA. V was clipped by 3 bases and J by 8 bases; unmatched bases: 3. CDR3: CASSLGLAGEDEQFF. DNA for the CDR3: TGTGCCAGCAGCTTGGGACTAGCGGGAGAGGATGAGCAGTTCTTC.

This clone has at least ten counts. This rearrangement joins TRBV5-5 to TRBJ2-1, with a weak D call TRBD2 (7 bases). CDR1 is SGHKS, CDR2 YYEKEE, per germline (reference sequence). The CDR3 runs to 15 residues. Trimming pared 5 bases from V and 7 bases from J, leaving 19 bases between. The CDR3 region has the DNA TGTGCCAGCAGAAATGGGGGGCGAGCGGGGAATGAGCAGTTCTTC. Protein product: CASRNGGRAGNEQFF.

J is TRBJ2-1 and V is TRBV11-1; no reliable D call. V lost 5 bases and J 9 bases, leaving 20 bases between the germline ends. This CDR3 region has 15 residues. Germline lookup yields CDR1 SGHAT and CDR2 FQDESV (reference sequence). The CDR3 DNA reads TGTGCCAGCAGCCCCCGTGGTCAGTGGGCTTTTGAGCAGTTCTTC. It encodes CASSPRGQWAFEQFF.

The V gene is TRBV5-1, the J gene TRBJ1-6; D is perhaps TRBD1 (6 bases). Germline CDR1 SGHRS, CDR2 YFSETQ. This CDR3 spans 15 amino acids. V lost 0 bases, J lost 9 bases, and 13 bases lay in between. The CDR3 loop is CASSLVSGGGSPLHF. In nucleotides, the CDR3 is TGCGCCAGCAGCTTGGTATCCGGGGGCGGTTCACCCCTCCACTTT.

This clone appeared many times. In nucleotides, the CDR3 is TGTGCCAGCAGTTTATCGGGCAGCTACGAGCAGTACTTC. Its protein product is CASSLSGSYEQYF. V is TRBV27 and J is TRBJ2-7; D gene uncertain. The germline V and J ends were trimmed by 0 bases and 3 bases, with 6 bases remaining between them. CDR3 size: 13 residues. Germline V lookup: CDR1 MNHEY, CDR2 SMNVEV (reference sequence).

This clone appeared a few times. The V and J genes are TRBV9 and TRBJ1-1; D remains unclear. CDR1 and CDR2 (germline): SGDLS, YYNGEE. This CDR3 has 12 residues. The ends were cut back, 3 bases at V and 2 bases at J, with 5 bases in the middle. In DNA form, the CDR3 reads TGTGCCAGCAGCGGATCTAACACTGAAGCTTTCTTT. It translates to CASSGSNTEAFF.

This clone rates as medium-sized. The chain couples TRBV4-3 to TRBJ2-7; no firm D call. This CDR3 has 15 amino acids. Germline V gene sequence: CDR1 LGHNA, CDR2 YSLEER. Trimming stripped 1 base from V and 2 bases from J, with 12 bases between. Written as DNA, the CDR3 is TGCGCCAGCAGCCAAGCGGCAGGTGAACCCTACGAGCAGTACTTC. It encodes CASSQAAGEPYEQYF.

The chain uses TRBV4-2 and TRBJ2-3; TRBD1 aligns across 11 bases. In germline, CDR1 is LGHNA, CDR2 YNFKEQ. V lost 0 bases to trimming and J lost 4 bases; unmatched junction nucleotides: 3. The CDR3 covers 16 residues. The DNA of the CDR3 is TGTGCCAGCAGCCAAGAGCCGGGACAGGGGGCAGATACGCAGTATTTT. Translating gives CASSQEPGQGADTQYF.

This clone is deemed medium-sized. The gene calls are TRBV6-6 and TRBJ2-7, with no clear D. The CDR3 has 16 residues. CDR1 is MNHNY, CDR2 SVGAGI, per germline (reference sequence). The V end was cut by 0 bases, the J end by 1 base, with 13 bases between. The CDR3 sequence is CASSYSRLRDSYEQYF. The CDR3 nucleotides read TGTGCCAGCAGTTACTCGCGGTTAAGGGATTCCTACGAGCAGTACTTC.

This clone was counted at least ten times. The rearrangement uses TRBV2 and TRBJ2-1, with 8 bases aligning to TRBD2. The CDR3 runs to 13 residues. Trimming cost V 6 bases and J 3 bases; bases outside gene matches: 1. Germline V CDR1 and CDR2: SNHLY, FYNNEI. CDR3 DNA: TGTGCCAGCAGCCTAGCGGGCTACAATGAGCAGTTCTTC. This translates into CASSLAGYNEQFF.

This clone was observed many times. The chain links TRBV12-3 or TRBV12-4 to TRBJ1-2; D gene ambiguous. Trimming stripped 5 bases from V and 1 base from J, with 5 bases between. This CDR3 is built from 12 residues. The CDR3 nucleotides are TGTGCCAGCAGTACAGATAACTATGGCTACACCTTC. This encodes CASSTDNYGYTF.

This clone was counted between two and nine times. A read error may be the cause here, since a much bigger clone is one base away. The chain links TRBV6-1 to TRBJ2-4; possible D gene TRBD2, 5 bases. This CDR3 region has 16 residues. Germline CDR1 reads MNHNS; CDR2 reads SASEGT. CDR3 protein: CTSSESPGGSKNIQYF. CDR3 sequence (DNA): TGTACCAGCAGTGAATCTCCGGGCGGGTCCAAAAACATTCAGTACTTC.

V is TRBV9 and J is TRBJ1-1, with D possibly matching TRBD1 (6 bases). The CDR3 has 14 amino acids. Germline V gene lookup returns CDR1 SGDLS and CDR2 YYNGEE. The V end was cut by 0 bases, the J end by 3 bases, with 9 bases between. This CDR3 is CASSVGGGHTEAFF. The CDR3 DNA sequence: TGTGCCAGCAGCGTAGGTGGGGGGCACACTGAAGCTTTCTTT.